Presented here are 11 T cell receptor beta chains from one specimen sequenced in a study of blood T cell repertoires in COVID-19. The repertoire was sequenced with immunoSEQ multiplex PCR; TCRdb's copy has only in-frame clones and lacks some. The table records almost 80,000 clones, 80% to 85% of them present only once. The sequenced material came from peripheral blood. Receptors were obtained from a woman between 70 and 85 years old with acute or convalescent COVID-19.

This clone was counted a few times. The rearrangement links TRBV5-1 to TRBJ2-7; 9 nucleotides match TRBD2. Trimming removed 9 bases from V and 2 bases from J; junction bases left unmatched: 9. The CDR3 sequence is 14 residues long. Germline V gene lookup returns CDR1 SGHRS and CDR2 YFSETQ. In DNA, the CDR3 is TGCGCCACCTCGACTAGCGGAGCAACCTACGAGCAGTACTTC. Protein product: CATSTSGATYEQYF. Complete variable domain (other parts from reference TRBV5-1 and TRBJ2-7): KAGVTQTPRYLIKTRGQQVTLSCSPISGHRSVSWYQQTPGQGLQFLFEYFSETQRNKGNFPGRFSGRQFSNSRSEMNVSTLELGDSALYLCATSTSGATYEQYFGPGTRLTVT.

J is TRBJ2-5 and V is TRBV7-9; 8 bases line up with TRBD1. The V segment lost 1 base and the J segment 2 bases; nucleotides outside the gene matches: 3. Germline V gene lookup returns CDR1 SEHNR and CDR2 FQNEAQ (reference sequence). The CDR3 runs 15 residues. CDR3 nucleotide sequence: TGTGCCAGCAGCTTAGATAGGACAGGGCAAGAGACCCAGTACTTC. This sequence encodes CASSLDRTGQETQYF.

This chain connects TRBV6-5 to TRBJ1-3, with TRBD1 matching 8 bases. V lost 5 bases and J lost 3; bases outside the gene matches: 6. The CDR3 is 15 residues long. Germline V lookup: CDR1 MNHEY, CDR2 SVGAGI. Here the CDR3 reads CASSRRTGNGNTIYF. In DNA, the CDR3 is TGTGCCAGCAGTCGTAGGACAGGGAATGGAAACACCATATATTTT.

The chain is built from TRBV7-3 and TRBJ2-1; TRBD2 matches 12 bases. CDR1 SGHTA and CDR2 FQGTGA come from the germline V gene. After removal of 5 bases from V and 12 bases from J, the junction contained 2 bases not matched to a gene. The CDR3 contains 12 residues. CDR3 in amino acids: CASSELAGGQFF. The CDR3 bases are TGTGCCAGCAGCGAACTAGCGGGAGGGCAGTTCTTC.

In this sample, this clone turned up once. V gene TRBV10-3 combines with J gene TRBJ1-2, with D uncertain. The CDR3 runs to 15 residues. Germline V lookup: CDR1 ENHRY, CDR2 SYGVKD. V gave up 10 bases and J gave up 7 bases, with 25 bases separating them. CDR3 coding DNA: TGTGCCACGTCAGGCGGGCAGCCATCCATCGGTGGCTACACCTTC. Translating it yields CATSGGQPSIGGYTF.

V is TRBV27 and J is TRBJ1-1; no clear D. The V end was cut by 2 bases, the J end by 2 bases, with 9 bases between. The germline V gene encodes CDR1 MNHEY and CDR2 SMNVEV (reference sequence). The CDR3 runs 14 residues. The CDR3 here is CASSLVGGNTEAFF. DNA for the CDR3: TGTGCCAGCAGTTTAGTAGGCGGAAACACTGAAGCTTTCTTT.

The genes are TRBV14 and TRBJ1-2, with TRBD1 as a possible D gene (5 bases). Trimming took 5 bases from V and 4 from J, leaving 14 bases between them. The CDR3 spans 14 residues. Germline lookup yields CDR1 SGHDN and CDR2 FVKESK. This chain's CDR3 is CASSGGGRSYGYTF. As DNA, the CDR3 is TGTGCCAGCAGCGGCGGGGGACGGTCCTATGGCTACACCTTC.

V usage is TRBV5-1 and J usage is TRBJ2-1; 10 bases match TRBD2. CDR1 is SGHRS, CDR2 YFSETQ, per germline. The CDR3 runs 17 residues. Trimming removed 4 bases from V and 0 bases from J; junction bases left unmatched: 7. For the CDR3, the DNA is TGCGCCAGCAGCCTTCAGTCTAGCGGGAGCTCCTACAATGAGCAGTTCTTC. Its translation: CASSLQSSGSSYNEQFF. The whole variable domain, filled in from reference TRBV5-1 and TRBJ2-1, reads KAGVTQTPRYLIKTRGQQVTLSCSPISGHRSVSWYQQTPGQGLQFLFEYFSETQRNKGNFPGRFSGRQFSNSRSEMNVSTLELGDSALYLCASSLQSSGSSYNEQFFGPGTRLTVL.

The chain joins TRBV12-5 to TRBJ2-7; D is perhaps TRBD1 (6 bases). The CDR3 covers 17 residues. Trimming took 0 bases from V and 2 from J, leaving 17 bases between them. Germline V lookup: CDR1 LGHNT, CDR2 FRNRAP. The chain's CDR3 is CASGLVLAGAGPYEQYF. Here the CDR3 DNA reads TGTGCTAGTGGTTTGGTACTTGCAGGGGCAGGGCCCTACGAGCAGTACTTC. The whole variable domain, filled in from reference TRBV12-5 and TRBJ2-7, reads DARVTQTPRHKVTEMGQEVTMRCQPILGHNTVFWYRQTMMQGLELLAYFRNRAPLDDSGMPKDRFSAEMPDATLATLKIQPSEPRDSAVYFCASGLVLAGAGPYEQYFGPGTRLTVT.

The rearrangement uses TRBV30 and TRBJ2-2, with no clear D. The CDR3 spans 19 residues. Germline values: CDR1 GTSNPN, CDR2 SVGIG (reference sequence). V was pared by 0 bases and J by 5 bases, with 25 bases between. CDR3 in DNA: TGTGCCTGGAGTGTACGTGCCAGGTCAGGCTCGTTCGTTACCGGGGAGCTGTTTTTT. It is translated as CAWSVRARSGSFVTGELFF.

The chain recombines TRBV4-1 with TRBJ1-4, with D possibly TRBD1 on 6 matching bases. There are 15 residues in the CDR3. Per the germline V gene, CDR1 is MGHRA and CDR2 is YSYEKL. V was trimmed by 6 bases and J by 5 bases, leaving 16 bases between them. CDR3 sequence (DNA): TGCGCCAGCAGAAACAGGGCTTTGATAAATGAAAAACTGTTTTTT. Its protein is CASRNRALINEKLFF.